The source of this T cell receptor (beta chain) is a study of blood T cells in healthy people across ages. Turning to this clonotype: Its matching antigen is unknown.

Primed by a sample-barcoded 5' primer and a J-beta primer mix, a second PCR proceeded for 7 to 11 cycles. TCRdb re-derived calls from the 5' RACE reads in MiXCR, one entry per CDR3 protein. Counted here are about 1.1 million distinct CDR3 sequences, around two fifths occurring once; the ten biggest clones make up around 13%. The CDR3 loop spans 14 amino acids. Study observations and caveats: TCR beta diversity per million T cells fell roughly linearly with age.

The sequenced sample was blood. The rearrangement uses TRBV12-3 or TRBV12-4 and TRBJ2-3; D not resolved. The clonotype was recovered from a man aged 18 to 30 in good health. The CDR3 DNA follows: TGTGTCATCAGACCGGGCTGGCACACAGATACGCAGTATTTT. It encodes CVIRPGWHTDTQYF.